This TCR beta chain was sequenced for a study of T cells in Graves' hyperthyroidism and ophthalmopathy. Trimming stripped 2 bases from V and 10 bases from J, with 10 bases between. The CDR3 sequence is 12 residues long. In germline, CDR1 is SGHDT, CDR2 YYEEEE. Together with thyroid ultrasound, orbital computed tomography, serum thyroxine and TRAb, clinical symptoms were used for diagnoses. RNA transcripts provided the source from which TCR beta CDR3 regions were amplified. A set of HTBI primers served as the primers for a first-round RT-PCR of the TCR CDR3. TCRdb used MiXCR to reprocess the multiplex PCR reads, holding one entry per CDR3 protein. The top ten hold around 20% of the sample, which has roughly 180,000 distinct CDR3 sequences, around 8.9% seen once.

The V call is TRBV5-6, the J call TRBJ2-1; no clear D. The clonotype originates from a woman aged 18-30 years with Graves' hyperthyroidism that later progressed to Graves' ophthalmopathy. The sample was blood. The CDR3 loop is CASSLLAYEQFF. The CDR3 DNA reads TGTGCCAGCAGCTTACTGGCATACGAGCAGTTCTTC. Full variable domain (outside the CDR3, taken from reference TRBV5-6 and TRBJ2-1): DAGVTQSPTHLIKTRGQQVTLRCSPKSGHDTVSWYQQALGQGPQFIFQYYEEEERQRGNFPDRFSGHQFPNYSSELNVNALLLGDSALYLCASSLLAYEQFFGPGTRLTVL.